The 18 T cell receptor beta chains presented below share a single source sample, sequenced in a study of shared clonotypes between healthy human individuals. TCRdb's table, derived via immunoSEQ multiplex PCR, lists solely in-frame clones and lacks some. Counted here are about 480,000 clones, about 80% occurring once; the ten biggest clones make up about 12%. Material: PBMCs. These receptors were collected from a woman aged 40 to 50 in good health. Some clones in this sample may be carry-over from other donors' samples.

This rearrangement joins TRBV4-1 to TRBJ2-7, with TRBD2 matching over 7 bases. This CDR3 contains 14 residues. The germline CDR1 and CDR2 sequences are MGHRA and YSYEKL. The junction had 5 bases not matched to a gene; V was cut back by 4 bases and J by 2 bases. The CDR3 loop reads CASSLRGGAYEQYF. Written as DNA, the CDR3 is TGCGCCAGCAGCCTGAGGGGAGGGGCCTACGAGCAGTACTTC.

About this clone itself: This sample also contains other DNA sequences that code for the same CDR3. This chain connects TRBV7-3 to TRBJ2-5; 10 bases match TRBD2. V lost 4 bases, J lost 4 bases, and 9 bases stayed unmatched. CDR3 size: 16 residues. Looked up from germline, CDR1 is SGHTA and CDR2 is FQGTGA. The CDR3 spells CASSSSGRARLETQYF. As DNA, the CDR3 is TGTGCCAGCAGCTCGAGCGGGAGGGCACGGTTAGAGACCCAGTACTTC.

This clone is judged medium-sized. One junction end does not reproduce the germline sequence, and a read error may be involved. The sample carries other DNA sequences with the same CDR3. The chain has TRBV19 and TRBJ1-1, with 7 bases that match TRBD1. Germline values: CDR1 LNHDA, CDR2 SQIVND (reference sequence). The length of the CDR3 is 13 residues. In DNA form, the CDR3 reads TGTGCCAGTAGTGTGACAGGGAACGCTGAAGCTTTCTTT. Translating gives CASSVTGNAEAFF.

The V call is TRBV7-9, the J call TRBJ2-1; 14 bases map to TRBD2. Trimming cost V 5 bases and J 13 bases; bases outside gene matches: 7. The V gene's germline CDR1 is SEHNR and CDR2 FQNEAQ (reference sequence). The CDR3 totals 14 residues. The CDR3 bases are TGTGCCAGCAGCGCGGGACTAGCGGGGGTGTCCCAGTTCTTC. This gives the protein CASSAGLAGVSQFF.

The chain has TRBV6-6 and TRBJ2-7, with 7 nucleotides matching TRBD2. Germline V lookup: CDR1 MNHNY, CDR2 SVGAGI (reference sequence). Trimming at V came to 0 bases and at J to 6 bases, leaving 11 bases not matched to a gene. This CDR3 spans 16 amino acids. DNA of the CDR3: TGTGCCAGCAGTTACTCGAGGGAACTAGCGAATTCCGAGCAGTACTTC. Its protein is CASSYSRELANSEQYF.

This clone was seen more than once but under ten times. The V call is TRBV6-4, the J call TRBJ2-3; 10 bases agree with TRBD2. Germline V lookup: CDR1 MRHNA, CDR2 SNTAGT. This CDR3 spans 15 amino acids. The V gene end was trimmed by 5 bases and the J gene end by 2 bases; junction bases not matched to a gene: 4. CDR3 DNA sequence: TGTGCCAGCAGTCCCGGGACTAGCGACACAGATACGCAGTATTTT. Protein: CASSPGTSDTDTQYF.

The chain employs TRBV9 and TRBJ2-7; D unresolved. The CDR3 is made up of 14 amino acids. V lost 2 bases and J 0 bases, leaving 9 bases between the germline ends. Germline values: CDR1 SGDLS, CDR2 YYNGEE. The CDR3 loop is CASSVRSSSYEQYF. CDR3 DNA: TGTGCCAGCAGCGTCAGGTCTTCCTCCTACGAGCAGTACTTC.

J is TRBJ2-3 and V is TRBV7-3; a possible D gene is TRBD1 (6 bases). Trimming removed 2 bases at V and 9 bases at J, with 15 bases between. The CDR3 has 14 residues. Germline V gives CDR1 SGHTA, CDR2 FQGTGA. CDR3 amino acids: CASSLGTPPATQYF. The CDR3 DNA is TGTGCCAGCAGCTTAGGGACACCCCCGGCCACGCAGTATTTT.

The sample holds one count of this clone. The V call is TRBV5-1, the J call TRBJ1-2, with TRBD1 identical over 12 bases. Unmatched junction bases numbered 9, after V lost 4 bases and J lost 5 bases. The CDR3 sequence is 16 residues long. Germline values: CDR1 SGHRS, CDR2 YFSETQ. This chain's CDR3 is CASSRGTGGAGYGYTF. The CDR3, as DNA: TGCGCCAGCAGCCGGGGGACAGGGGGCGCCGGGTATGGCTACACCTTC. Complete variable domain (other parts from reference TRBV5-1 and TRBJ1-2): KAGVTQTPRYLIKTRGQQVTLSCSPISGHRSVSWYQQTPGQGLQFLFEYFSETQRNKGNFPGRFSGRQFSNSRSEMNVSTLELGDSALYLCASSRGTGGAGYGYTFGSGTRLTVV.

The CDR3 sequence is CASSLGGQRTGELFF. DNA of the CDR3: TGCGCCAGCAGCTTGGGAGGGCAGCGCACCGGGGAGCTGTTTTTT. The chain links TRBV5-1 to TRBJ2-2, with TRBD2 as a possible D gene (5 bases). This CDR3 region has 15 residues. V gave up 0 bases and J gave up 4 bases, with 10 bases separating them. Germline V gene sequence: CDR1 SGHRS, CDR2 YFSETQ. The whole variable domain, remainder taken from reference TRBV5-1 and TRBJ2-2, is KAGVTQTPRYLIKTRGQQVTLSCSPISGHRSVSWYQQTPGQGLQFLFEYFSETQRNKGNFPGRFSGRQFSNSRSEMNVSTLELGDSALYLCASSLGGQRTGELFFGEGSRLTVL.

J is TRBJ2-7 and V is TRBV18; the D gene is possibly TRBD2 (5 bases). Trimming took off 4 bases at V and 2 bases at J, with 12 bases between the two ends. Germline-derived CDR1 and CDR2 are KGHSH and LQKENI. The CDR3 consists of 14 residues. The CDR3 is CASSRIGDTYEQYF. CDR3 DNA: TGTGCCAGCTCACGAATCGGGGATACCTACGAGCAGTACTTC.

The chain joins TRBV11-2 to TRBJ1-3, with unresolved D. Trimming shortened V by 2 bases and J by 0 bases, and 8 bases separated the two germline ends. Germline loops: CDR1 SGHAT, CDR2 FQNNGV. This CDR3 has 15 residues. The CDR3 DNA reads as TGTGCCAGCAGCTTACCGACCCTCTCTGGAAACACCATATATTTT. It yields the protein CASSLPTLSGNTIYF.

This clone was counted a single time. The chain carries TRBV28 and TRBJ2-1, with TRBD2 as a possible D gene (6 bases). The V end lost 7 bases, the J end lost 9 bases, and 19 bases lay between the germline ends. This CDR3 spans 14 amino acids. The V gene's germline CDR1 is MDHEN and CDR2 SYDVKM. CDR3 in amino acids: CASKTVGSYLEQFF. CDR3 sequence (DNA): TGTGCCAGCAAAACAGTCGGGAGTTACCTTGAGCAGTTCTTC.

The J gene is TRBJ2-3, the V gene TRBV28; unclear D gene. CDR1 is MDHEN, CDR2 SYDVKM, per germline. The CDR3 extends over 15 amino acids. V was cut by 6 bases and J by 2 bases, with 15 bases left in between. The CDR3 DNA is TGTGCCAGCAGCAATCCGCCAGGAAACACAGATACGCAGTATTTT. This codes for CASSNPPGNTDTQYF.

The chain links TRBV11-3 to TRBJ2-3, with TRBD1 matching 8 bases. CDR1 SGHNT and CDR2 YENEEA come from the germline V gene. After removal of 0 bases from V and 8 bases from J, the junction contained 10 bases not matched to a gene. The CDR3 has 16 amino acids. The DNA for the CDR3 is TGTGCCAGCAGCTTAGAGGCAGGGGGCGTTGGCGGTACGCAGTATTTT. This encodes CASSLEAGGVGGTQYF.

This chain links TRBV5-4 with TRBJ2-5; 9 nucleotides agree with TRBD2. V dropped 4 bases and J dropped 4; count of bases not matched to a gene: 5. CDR3 length equals 14 residues. Germline values: CDR1 SGHNT, CDR2 YYREEE (reference sequence). The CDR3 sequence: CASSGLLAGETQYF. CDR3 nucleotide sequence: TGTGCCAGCAGCGGACTACTAGCGGGAGAGACCCAGTACTTC.

The chain carries TRBV4-1 and TRBJ2-5; D not certain. The V and J ends lost 4 bases and 1 base respectively, with 7 bases between them. The CDR3 consists of 13 residues. Germline CDR1 and CDR2: MGHRA and YSYEKL. The CDR3: CASSRRIQETQYF. In nucleotides, the CDR3 is TGCGCCAGCAGCCGGCGGATCCAAGAGACCCAGTACTTC.

V gene TRBV5-1 combines with J gene TRBJ2-7; D remains unclear. The CDR3 extends over 14 amino acids. From germline, CDR1 is SGHRS and CDR2 YFSETQ. Deletions cut 5 bases from V and 0 bases from J, with 12 bases between. Here the CDR3 DNA reads TGCGCCAGCAGTGGCTGGCCCTACTCCTACGAGCAGTACTTC. This encodes CASSGWPYSYEQYF. Looking up the rest from reference TRBV5-1 and TRBJ2-7 gives the full variable domain: KAGVTQTPRYLIKTRGQQVTLSCSPISGHRSVSWYQQTPGQGLQFLFEYFSETQRNKGNFPGRFSGRQFSNSRSEMNVSTLELGDSALYLCASSGWPYSYEQYFGPGTRLTVT.